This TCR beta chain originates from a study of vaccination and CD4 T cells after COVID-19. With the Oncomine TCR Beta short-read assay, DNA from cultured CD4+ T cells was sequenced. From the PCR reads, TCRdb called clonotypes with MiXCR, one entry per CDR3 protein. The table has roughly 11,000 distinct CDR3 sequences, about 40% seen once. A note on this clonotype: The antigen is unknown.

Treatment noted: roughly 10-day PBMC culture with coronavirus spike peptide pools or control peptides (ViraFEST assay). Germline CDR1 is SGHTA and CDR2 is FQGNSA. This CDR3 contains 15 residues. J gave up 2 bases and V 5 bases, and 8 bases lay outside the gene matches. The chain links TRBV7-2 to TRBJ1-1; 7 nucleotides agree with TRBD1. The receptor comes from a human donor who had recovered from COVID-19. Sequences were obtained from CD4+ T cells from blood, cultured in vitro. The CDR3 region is CASSLTGEANTEAFF. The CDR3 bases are TGTGCCAGCAGCCTAACAGGGGAGGCAAACACTGAAGCTTTCTTT.